This TCR beta chain was profiled in a study of cytomegalovirus exposure and HLA in healthy donors. Study observations and caveats: Of the V segments, some could not be distinguished, including TRBV6-2 and TRBV6-3, and were excluded. Overall, approximately 150 TCR beta chains were annotated as cytomegalovirus-associated.

There are 13 residues in the CDR3. Trimming shortened V by 10 bases and J by 2 bases, and 14 bases separated the two germline ends. Germline loops: CDR1 SGHTA, CDR2 FQGNSA. It was healthy bone marrow donors who served as donors. This clone was seen once. No antigen is known for it. The PCR had 60 Vbeta and 13 Jbeta primers. The method was immunoSEQ multiplex PCR; TCRdb's version includes in-frame clones alone and lacks a portion of them. The table lists approximately 160,000 clones, about 82% of them singletons, with 1% in the top ten. This TCR was sampled from a woman aged 50 to 65 in good health and CMV-seropositive. Sequencing used PBMCs. This chain joins TRBV7-2 and TRBJ1-2; D is uncertain. CDR3 in DNA: TGTGCCACCGGAGGCCAGCTAAACTATGGCTACACCTTC. Protein product: CATGGQLNYGYTF.